The rows below give T cell receptor beta chains drawn from one sample of a study of blood T cell repertoires in COVID-19. Some clones are missing from TCRdb's copy, which holds only in-frame ones; the method was immunoSEQ multiplex PCR. This table holds around 270,000 clones, approximately 85% found once. Sequenced sample: PBMCs or T cells enriched from blood (not recorded which). Every receptor here comes from a woman in her twenties or thirties who had recovered from COVID-19. Each CDR3 is given with its conserved first and last residue. Fields, in order: D gene, J gene, V gene, clone size, CDR3 protein, CDR3 DNA. D genes are given only for firm matches. Where a row states a size, it is once, few, many or the class of an expanded clone; other rows omit it.

NA,TRBJ1-4,TRBV18,NA,CASSPRDTQEKLFF,TGTGCCAGCTCACCCCGGGACACCCAGGAAAAACTGTTTTTT
TRBD2,TRBJ2-7,TRBV7-9,many,CASRSASGRSYEQYF,TGTGCCAGCAGAAGCGCTAGCGGTCGCTCCTACGAGCAGTACTTC
NA,TRBJ1-1,TRBV7-8,NA,CASSLARVGSTEAFF,TGTGCCAGCAGCTTAGCCAGAGTTGGGAGCACTGAAGCTTTCTTT
TRBD2,TRBJ2-1,TRBV5-1,once,CASSLEGTSGFYEQFF,TGCGCCAGCAGCTTGGAGGGGACTAGCGGCTTTTATGAGCAGTTCTTC
NA,TRBJ1-5,TRBV27,once,CASSIGLPPQPQHF,TGTGCCAGCAGTATCGGTCTCCCCCCTCAGCCCCAGCATTTT
NA,TRBJ1-1,TRBV7-8,NA,CASSLTSLPYNTEAFF,TGTGCCAGCAGCTTAACTTCCCTCCCTTATAACACTGAAGCTTTCTTT
TRBD2,TRBJ2-1,TRBV7-7,NA,CASSLGGLALVPEEQFF,TGTGCCAGCAGCTTAGGGGGACTAGCTCTGGTACCAGAAGAGCAGTTCTTC
TRBD2,TRBJ2-7,TRBV11-2,NA,CASSWYSTSGVYEQYF,TGTGCCAGCAGCTGGTACTCGACTAGCGGGGTCTACGAGCAGTACTTC
NA,TRBJ1-1,TRBV23-1,NA,CASTPPRVDEAFF,TGCGCCAGCACCCCACCCCGGGTTGATGAAGCTTTCTTT
NA,TRBJ1-5,TRBV11-2,NA,CASSLIQGNQPQHF,TGTGCCAGCAGCTTAATCCAGGGCAATCAGCCCCAGCATTTT
TRBD1,TRBJ1-2,TRBV12-3/TRBV12-4,NA,CASMTGYGYTF,TGTGCCAGCATGACAGGGTATGGCTACACCTTC
NA,TRBJ1-4,TRBV7-9,NA,CASSLVVRGVGFVKLFF,TGTGCCAGCAGCTTAGTGGTCAGGGGTGTGGGGTTCGTTAAACTGTTTTTT
NA,TRBJ2-7,TRBV2,NA,CASAARDGVYEQYF,TGTGCCAGCGCCGCTCGAGACGGAGTCTACGAGCAGTACTTC
NA,TRBJ2-7,TRBV29-1,once,CSVQGTTYEQYF,TGCAGCGTTCAGGGAACCACCTACGAGCAGTACTTC
NA,TRBJ1-1,TRBV19,NA,CASSIVGSGIAFF,TGTGCCAGTAGTATCGTCGGGTCGGGAATAGCTTTCTTT
TRBD1,TRBJ2-1,TRBV29-1,few,CSVAGTVSSYNEQFF,TGCAGCGTGGCCGGGACAGTTAGCTCCTACAATGAGCAGTTCTTC
NA,TRBJ1-5,TRBV6-5,NA,CASRIGTFSPQPQHF,TGTGCCAGCAGGATCGGGACATTTTCCCCTCAGCCCCAGCATTTT
NA,TRBJ1-1,TRBV7-9,NA,CASSAGKPEAFF,TGTGCCAGCAGCGCAGGGAAGCCTGAAGCTTTCTTT
NA,TRBJ1-6,TRBV6-5,NA,CASTGDYNSPLHF,TGTGCCAGCACGGGGGATTATAATTCACCCCTCCACTTT
NA,TRBJ1-2,TRBV28,NA,CASLGEESNYGYTF,TGTGCCAGCCTAGGAGAGGAATCTAACTATGGCTACACCTTC
TRBD2,TRBJ2-3,TRBV10-2,few,CASSESLTSGGMTDTQYF,TGCGCCAGCAGTGAGTCGTTAACTAGCGGGGGGATGACAGATACGCAGTATTTT
TRBD2,TRBJ2-3,TRBV28,NA,CASRAGTSGTDTQYF,TGTGCCAGTCGGGCGGGGACTAGCGGCACAGATACGCAGTATTTT
NA,TRBJ1-1,TRBV12-3/TRBV12-4,NA,CASIGGAEAFF,TGTGCCAGCATTGGGGGCGCTGAAGCTTTCTTT
TRBD2,TRBJ2-1,TRBV5-1,NA,CASSLLSGLAGDRQQFF,TGCGCCAGCAGCTTGTTGAGCGGACTAGCGGGAGATCGGCAGCAGTTCTTC
NA,TRBJ2-3,TRBV29-1,NA,CSVEKGDSLTDTQYF,TGCAGCGTTGAAAAGGGGGATTCTCTCACAGATACGCAGTATTTT
NA,TRBJ1-1,TRBV20-1,NA,CSAHGHLEAFF,TGCAGTGCTCATGGACACCTTGAAGCTTTCTTT
NA,TRBJ1-1,TRBV7-2,NA,CASSAHSGGNTEAFF,TGTGCCAGCAGCGCCCATTCGGGGGGGAACACTGAAGCTTTCTTT
NA,TRBJ2-1,TRBV20-1,once,CSASGARTYNEQFF,TGCAGTGCTAGTGGAGCCCGAACCTACAATGAGCAGTTCTTC
TRBD1,TRBJ1-2,TRBV19,NA,CASSMGQGGAGYTF,TGTGCCAGTAGTATGGGACAGGGGGGAGCGGGCTACACCTTC